Following are 22 T cell receptor beta chains from one sample sequenced in a study of identical twins. TCRdb reprocessed the 5' RACE reads via MiXCR and lists one record per CDR3 protein. The sample consists of about 470,000 distinct CDR3 sequences, more than 20% of them appearing once. The sample was also reused in another study, on T cells expressing NK-cell markers.

Specimen: CD4+ T cells sorted from blood. The receptors shown here come from a woman under 30 in good health.

This sequence joins TRBV9 and TRBJ1-2; D unresolved. The germline V gene has CDR1 SGDLS and CDR2 YYNGEE. The CDR3 contains 15 residues. The V end lost 0 bases, the J end lost 5 bases, and 14 bases lay between the germline ends. CDR3 loop: CASSVALWGEYGYTF. The CDR3 DNA reads as TGTGCCAGCAGCGTAGCTCTTTGGGGAGAATATGGCTACACCTTC.

The chain employs TRBV6-2 or TRBV6-3 and TRBJ2-3; no clear D. Germline V lookup: CDR1 MNHEY, CDR2 SVGEGT. Trimming left V 10 bases short and J 3 bases short, with 8 bases between. The CDR3 has 11 residues. CDR3 sequence (DNA): TGTGCCACCTCGAGGACAGATACGCAGTATTTT. It translates to CATSRTDTQYF.

This clonotype was seen only a few times. The chain links TRBV6-2 or TRBV6-3 to TRBJ2-7; TRBD2 agrees at 12 bases. From germline, CDR1 is MNHEY and CDR2 SVGEGT. The V and J ends lost 5 bases and 3 bases, in that order; junction bases with no gene match: 11. The CDR3 is 17 residues long. The chain's CDR3 is CASSRQTSGGLYYEQYF. The DNA of the CDR3 is TGTGCCAGCAGTCGGCAGACTAGCGGGGGATTATACTACGAGCAGTACTTC.

This clonotype has a handful of counts. This chain joins TRBV7-2 and TRBJ1-1; 7 nucleotides match TRBD1. Germline trimming cut 1 base from V and 3 bases from J; bases unmatched to any gene: 11. CDR1 and CDR2 from the germline V gene are SGHTA and FQGNSA. This CDR3 comprises 17 residues. CDR3 residues: CASSLGTRGLRDTEAFF. The CDR3 DNA reads as TGTGCCAGCAGCTTAGGAACGAGGGGGCTAAGGGACACTGAAGCTTTCTTT.

The gene calls are TRBV12-3 or TRBV12-4 and TRBJ2-1, with D perhaps matching TRBD2 (5 bases). This CDR3 contains 12 residues. V lost 6 bases and J 11 bases, leaving 14 bases between the germline ends. CDR3 bases: TGTGCCAGCAGGTCGGAGGCGCCCAAGCAGTTCTTC. The encoded protein is CASRSEAPKQFF.

The J gene is TRBJ2-3, the V gene TRBV7-3; no definite D call. Germline CDR1 SGHTA, CDR2 FQGTGA. The CDR3 is made up of 13 amino acids. V lost 2 bases and J lost 4, with 7 bases in between. The CDR3 DNA reads TGTGCCAGCAGCTTAGCAAGGGCAGATACGCAGTATTTT. Its translation: CASSLARADTQYF. The variable domain in full, with the rest retrieved from reference TRBV7-3 and TRBJ2-3, is GAGVSQTPSNKVTEKGKYVELRCDPISGHTALYWYRQSLGQGPEFLIYFQGTGAADDSGLPNDRFFAVRPEGSVSTLKIQRTERGDSAVYLCASSLARADTQYFGPGTRLTVL.

This sequence joins TRBV30 and TRBJ2-3; possibly TRBD2 for D (6 bases). The germline V gene has CDR1 GTSNPN and CDR2 SVGIG (reference sequence). The CDR3 has 15 residues. V was cut by 6 bases and J by 0 bases, with 16 bases left in between. Written as DNA, the CDR3 is TGTGCCTGCAAAAGAAAGCGGGTTAGCACAGATACGCAGTATTTT. Protein sequence: CACKRKRVSTDTQYF.

This clonotype was counted only a few times. The missing conserved phenylalanine or tryptophan at the end of this CDR3 makes a read error likely. It is unclear where the CDR3 begins or ends on the DNA, so no DNA is shown, and the CDR3 is as TCRdb lists it. V is TRBV7-6 and J is TRBJ2-1; the table's D call, TRBD2, was not checked against the DNA. From its first to its last residue, the CDR3 has 16 amino acids. Per germline, CDR1 SGHVS and CDR2 FNYEAQ. The CDR3 protein is CASSLELGRGGGAYHV.

This clonotype has a handful of counts. This chain links TRBV3-1 with TRBJ1-3; unclear D gene. Trimming left V 1 base short and J 4 bases short, with 8 bases between. CDR3 length equals 14 residues. CDR1 and CDR2 from the germline V gene are LGHDT and YNNKEL (reference sequence). CDR3 residues: CASSQAGAGNTIYF. Written as DNA, the CDR3 is TGTGCCAGCAGCCAAGCAGGCGCCGGAAACACCATATATTTT. The full variable domain, in which reference TRBV3-1 and TRBJ1-3 provide the parts outside the CDR3, is DTAVSQTPKYLVTQMGNDKSIKCEQNLGHDTMYWYKQDSKKFLKIMFSYNNKELIINETVPNRFSPKSPDKAHLNLHINSLELGDSAVYFCASSQAGAGNTIYFGEGSWLTVV.

The V and J genes are TRBV5-1 and TRBJ2-1; a weak D match, TRBD1 (6 bases). The ends were cut back, 2 bases at V and 2 bases at J, with 8 bases in the middle. Germline assignment: CDR1 SGHRS and CDR2 YFSETQ. CDR3 length: 14 residues. DNA for the CDR3: TGCGCCAGCAGCTTCCGGGACACCTACAATGAGCAGTTCTTC. Its translation: CASSFRDTYNEQFF.

This clonotype was counted at least ten times. The chain uses TRBV12-3 or TRBV12-4 and TRBJ2-7; perhaps D is TRBD1 or TRBD2 (5 bases each). Trimming stripped 6 bases from V and 3 bases from J, with 12 bases between. The CDR3 contains 13 residues. The CDR3, as DNA: TGTGCCAGCAGCAGGGACCGTCTCTACGAGCAGTACTTC. This encodes CASSRDRLYEQYF.

V and J are TRBV20-1 and TRBJ2-2; D is uncertain. Per the germline V gene, CDR1 is DFQATT and CDR2 is SNEGSKA (reference sequence). This CDR3 region has 12 residues. Trimming removed 6 bases at V and 8 bases at J, with 13 bases between. CDR3 protein: CSAITPGGELFF. CDR3 DNA: TGCAGTGCCATCACCCCTGGGGGGGAGCTGTTTTTT.

This clonotype was seen more than once but under ten times. The chain joins TRBV9 to TRBJ2-3; possible D gene TRBD2, 5 bases. This CDR3 comprises 15 residues. Germline loops: CDR1 SGDLS, CDR2 YYNGEE. Deletions cut 3 bases from V and 5 bases from J, with 16 bases between. CDR3 nucleotide sequence: TGTGCCAGCAGCGCGTATGGTGCCGGAGGAGATACGCAGTATTTT. Translating it yields CASSAYGAGGDTQYF.

J is TRBJ2-7 and V is TRBV6-2 or TRBV6-3; the D is unclear. Trimming stripped 4 bases from V and 5 bases from J, with 18 bases between. The CDR3 length is 15 residues. The germline gives CDR1 MNHEY, CDR2 SVGEGT. The CDR3 nucleotides read TGTGCCAGCAGTTCCCCGGTAAGGGTTGGACACGAGCAGTACTTC. Translating it yields CASSSPVRVGHEQYF.

The chain joins TRBV13 to TRBJ2-7, with TRBD2 identical over 7 bases. Germline CDR1 is PRHDT and CDR2 is FYEKMQ (reference sequence). CDR3 size: 14 residues. The V and J ends lost 4 bases and 3 bases, in that order; junction bases with no gene match: 6. The CDR3 is CASSSREGHYEQYF. Written as DNA, the CDR3 is TGTGCCAGCAGCTCAAGGGAGGGCCACTACGAGCAGTACTTC.

The chain employs TRBV10-3 and TRBJ2-5; no clear D. This CDR3 spans 15 amino acids. Deletions cut 0 bases from V and 3 bases from J, with 11 bases between. Germline CDR1 ENHRY, CDR2 SYGVKD. This CDR3 reads CAISESERIKETQYF. The DNA for the CDR3 is TGTGCCATCAGTGAGTCGGAGAGAATAAAAGAGACCCAGTACTTC.

The chain recombines TRBV20-1 with TRBJ2-2, with D hard to call. The CDR3 has 13 amino acids. Trimming removed 1 base at V and 4 bases at J, with 7 bases between. CDR1 is DFQATT and CDR2 is SNEGSKA in the germline V gene (reference sequence). CDR3 sequence: CSARAHLTGELFF. CDR3 coding DNA: TGCAGTGCTAGAGCACACCTCACCGGGGAGCTGTTTTTT.

This clonotype has just a few counts. The chain is built from TRBV6-6 and TRBJ2-6, with 11 bases aligning to TRBD1. There are 18 residues in the CDR3. After removal of 8 bases from V and 0 bases from J, the junction contained 9 bases not matched to a gene. The germline gives CDR1 MNHNY, CDR2 SVGAGI (reference sequence). The chain's CDR3 is CASRAPGQGGSGANVLTF. DNA for the CDR3: TGTGCCAGCCGTGCGCCGGGACAGGGGGGCTCTGGGGCCAACGTCCTGACTTTC.

V and J are TRBV12-3 or TRBV12-4 and TRBJ2-6, with D maybe TRBD2 (6 bases). CDR3 length: 20 amino acids. V lost 3 bases and J 2 bases, leaving 23 bases between the germline ends. CDR3 protein: CASSLRAQRGLVPGANVLTF. DNA of the CDR3: TGTGCCAGCAGTTTGAGGGCCCAACGGGGGTTAGTTCCTGGGGCCAACGTCCTGACTTTC.

V usage is TRBV7-2 and J usage is TRBJ1-6; possible D gene TRBD1, 5 bases. V lost 0 bases and J 6 bases, leaving 15 bases between the germline ends. The CDR3 totals 17 residues. Germline CDR1 reads SGHTA; CDR2 reads FQGNSA. The CDR3 sequence: CASSLAHWGRVNSPLHF. The CDR3 nucleotides read TGTGCCAGCAGCTTAGCCCACTGGGGACGAGTTAATTCACCCCTCCACTTT.

CDR3 nucleotide sequence: TGTGCCAGCAGCGTAGCAATTTCAGATACGCAGTATTTT. This translates into CASSVAISDTQYF. This chain links TRBV9 with TRBJ2-3, with D hard to call. The V gene lost 0 bases and the J gene lost 4 bases, with 6 bases spanning the gap. The CDR3 is 13 residues long. CDR1 is SGDLS, CDR2 YYNGEE, per germline.

This clonotype appeared a few times. This chain links TRBV10-3 with TRBJ2-7, with 12 nucleotides matching TRBD2. The germline V gene encodes CDR1 ENHRY and CDR2 SYGVKD. The CDR3 consists of 17 residues. With V trimmed by 5 bases and J by 0 bases, 8 bases remained unmatched. The CDR3 DNA reads as TGTGCCATCAGTTTGACTAGCGGGAGATCTGGCTCCTACGAGCAGTACTTC. Translation gives CAISLTSGRSGSYEQYF.